The table lists the clone carrying this T cell receptor (beta chain) with a count of one. TCRdb's copy holds only in-frame clones and misses some; the assay was immunoSEQ multiplex PCR. This sample yields 410,000 or so clones, of which approximately 90% are seen a single time; about 1.5% belongs to the top ten. This entry is derived from a study of blood T cell repertoires in COVID-19. Germline CDR1 MGHDK, CDR2 SYGVNS. The CDR3 loop spans 12 amino acids. V shed 3 bases and J shed 4 bases, with 7 bases lying between them. This chain links TRBV25-1 with TRBJ2-7; D perhaps matches TRBD2 (6 bases). This sequence was found in a woman in her 30s with active or convalescent COVID-19. Sequenced material: peripheral blood. The CDR3 sequence: CASSDAGYEQYF. The CDR3 DNA sequence: TGTGCCAGCAGTGACGCGGGGTACGAGCAGTACTTC.